A selection of T cell receptor beta chains follows, all from one sample in a study of blood T cells in healthy people across ages. MiXCR, run by TCRdb on the 5' RACE reads, gives a single entry per CDR3 protein. This table has 800,000 to 950,000 distinct CDR3 sequences, under 40% appearing once. The sample was blood. These receptors all come from a man aged 18 to 29 in good health. The CDR3 runs from the conserved cysteine through the conserved F or W. A D gene is named only where the DNA matches it firmly. Only some rows state a clone size, as once, few, many or a class for expanded clones.

TRBJ2-5 TRBV21-1 - few TGTGCCAGCAGTGGTGGGGTTCATCAAGAGGCCCAGTACTTC CASSGGVHQEAQYF
TRBJ1-3 TRBV4-1 - - TGCGCCAGCAGCTATACTACAGGGAACTCTGGAAACACCATATATTTT CASSYTTGNSGNTIYF
TRBJ2-1 TRBV5-1 - many TGCGCCAGCAGCTTGAAGGGGGGCGCCAATAATGAGCAGTTCTTC CASSLKGGANNEQFF
TRBJ2-7 TRBV5-1 - - TGCGCCAGCAGCGATGCGCAGGCCTACGAGCAGTACTTC CASSDAQAYEQYF
TRBJ1-1 TRBV30 - - TGTGCCTGGGGCATCCCGGCCGGGGGGAACACTGAAGCTTTCTTT CAWGIPAGGNTEAFF
TRBJ1-2 TRBV12-3/TRBV12-4 - few TGTGCCAGCGCGGACACCTCTAACTATGGCTACACCTTC CASADTSNYGYTF
TRBJ2-2 TRBV4-1 - - TGCGCCAGCAGCCAAGAAAGTAAGGGCACCGGGGAGCTGTTTTTT CASSQESKGTGELFF
TRBJ2-5 TRBV12-3/TRBV12-4 - - TGTGCCAGCAGTTTGCCTCCCCCCCAAGAGACCCAGTACTTC CASSLPPPQETQYF
TRBJ2-7 TRBV9 TRBD2 - TGTGCCAGCAGCGTAGCGATAGCGGGGGATATAGGCGAGCAGTACTTC CASSVAIAGDIGEQYF
TRBJ2-4 TRBV20-1 - - TGCAGTGCCCACGGAATGCTAGCCAAAAACATTCAGTACTTC CSAHGMLAKNIQYF